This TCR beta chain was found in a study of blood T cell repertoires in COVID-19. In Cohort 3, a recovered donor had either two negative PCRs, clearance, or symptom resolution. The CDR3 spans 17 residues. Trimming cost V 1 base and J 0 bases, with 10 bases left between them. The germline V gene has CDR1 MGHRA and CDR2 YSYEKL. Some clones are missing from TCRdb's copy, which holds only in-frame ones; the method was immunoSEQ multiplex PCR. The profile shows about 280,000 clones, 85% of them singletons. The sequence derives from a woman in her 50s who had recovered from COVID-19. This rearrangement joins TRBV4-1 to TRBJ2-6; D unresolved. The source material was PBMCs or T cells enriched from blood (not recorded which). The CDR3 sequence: CASSQGQAISGANVLTF. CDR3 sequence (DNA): TGCGCCAGCAGCCAAGGCCAGGCGATCTCTGGGGCCAACGTCCTGACTTTC.